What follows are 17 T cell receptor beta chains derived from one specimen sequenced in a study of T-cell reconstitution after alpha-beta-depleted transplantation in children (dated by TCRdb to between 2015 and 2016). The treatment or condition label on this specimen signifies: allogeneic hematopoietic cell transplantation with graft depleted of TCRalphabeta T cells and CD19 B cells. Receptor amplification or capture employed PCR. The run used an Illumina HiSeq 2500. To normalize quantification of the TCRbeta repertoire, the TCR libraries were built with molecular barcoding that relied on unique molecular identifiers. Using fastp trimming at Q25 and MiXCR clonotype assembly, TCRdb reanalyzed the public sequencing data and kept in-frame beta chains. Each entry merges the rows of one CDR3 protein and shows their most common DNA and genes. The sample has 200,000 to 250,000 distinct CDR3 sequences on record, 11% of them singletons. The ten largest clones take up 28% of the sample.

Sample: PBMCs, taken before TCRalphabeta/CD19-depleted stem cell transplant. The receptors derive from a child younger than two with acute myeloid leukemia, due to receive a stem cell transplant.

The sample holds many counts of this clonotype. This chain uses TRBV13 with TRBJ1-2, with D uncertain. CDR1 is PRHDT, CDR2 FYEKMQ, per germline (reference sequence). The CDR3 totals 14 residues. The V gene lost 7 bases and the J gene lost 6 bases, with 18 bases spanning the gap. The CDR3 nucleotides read TGTGCCAGCATCAACCCTGGGGAGGAGGATGGCTACACCTTC. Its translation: CASINPGEEDGYTF.

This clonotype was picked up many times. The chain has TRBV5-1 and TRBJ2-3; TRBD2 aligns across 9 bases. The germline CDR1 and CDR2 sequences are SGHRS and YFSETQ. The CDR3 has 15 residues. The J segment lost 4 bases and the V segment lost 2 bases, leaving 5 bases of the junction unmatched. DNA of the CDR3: TGCGCCAGCAGCTTCCTAGCGGGATCCCCAGATACGCAGTATTTT. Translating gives CASSFLAGSPDTQYF.

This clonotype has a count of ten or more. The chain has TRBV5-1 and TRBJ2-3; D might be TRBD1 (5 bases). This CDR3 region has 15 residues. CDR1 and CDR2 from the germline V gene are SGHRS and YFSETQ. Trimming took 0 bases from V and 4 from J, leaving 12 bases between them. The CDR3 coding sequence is TGCGCCAGCAGCTTGGAGGGGAAAGTCGCAGATACGCAGTATTTT. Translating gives CASSLEGKVADTQYF.

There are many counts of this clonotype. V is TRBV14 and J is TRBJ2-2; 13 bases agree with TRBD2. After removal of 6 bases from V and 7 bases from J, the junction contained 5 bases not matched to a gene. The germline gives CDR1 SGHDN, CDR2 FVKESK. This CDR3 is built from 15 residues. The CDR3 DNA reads TGTGCCAGCAGTGGACTAGCGGGAGTTAACGGGGAGCTGTTTTTT. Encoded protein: CASSGLAGVNGELFF.

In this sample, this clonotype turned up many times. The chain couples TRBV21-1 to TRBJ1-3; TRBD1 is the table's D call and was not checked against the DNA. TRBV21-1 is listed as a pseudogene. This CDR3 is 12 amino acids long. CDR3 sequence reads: CARTDREDTIYF. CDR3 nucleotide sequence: TGTGCCAGAACAGACAGGGAAGACACCATATATTTT.

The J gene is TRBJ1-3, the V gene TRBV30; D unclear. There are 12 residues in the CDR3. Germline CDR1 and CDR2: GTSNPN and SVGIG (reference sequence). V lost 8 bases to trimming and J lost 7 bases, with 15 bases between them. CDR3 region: CARDLGENTIYF. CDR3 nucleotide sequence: TGTGCCAGAGACCTCGGAGAGAACACCATATATTTT.

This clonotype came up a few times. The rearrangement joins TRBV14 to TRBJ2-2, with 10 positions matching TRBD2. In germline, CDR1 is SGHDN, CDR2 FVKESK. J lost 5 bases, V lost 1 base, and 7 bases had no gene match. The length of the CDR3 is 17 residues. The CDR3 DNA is TGTGCCAGCAGCCAAGTTTCTAGCGGGAGTTGGACCGGGGAGCTGTTTTTT. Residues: CASSQVSSGSWTGELFF.

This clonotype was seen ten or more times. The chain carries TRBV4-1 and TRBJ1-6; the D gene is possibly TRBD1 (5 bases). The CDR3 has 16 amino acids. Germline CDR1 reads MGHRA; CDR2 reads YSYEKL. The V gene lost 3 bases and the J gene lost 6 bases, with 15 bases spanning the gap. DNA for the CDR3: TGCGCCAGCAGCCAGCTGGTTCAGGGTAGTAATTCACCCCTCCACTTT. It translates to CASSQLVQGSNSPLHF.

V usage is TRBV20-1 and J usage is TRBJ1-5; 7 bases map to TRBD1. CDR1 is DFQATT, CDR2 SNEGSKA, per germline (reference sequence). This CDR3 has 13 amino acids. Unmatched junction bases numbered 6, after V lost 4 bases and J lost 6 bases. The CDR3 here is CSANPTGPQPQHF. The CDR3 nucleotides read TGCAGTGCTAACCCGACAGGGCCTCAGCCCCAGCATTTT.

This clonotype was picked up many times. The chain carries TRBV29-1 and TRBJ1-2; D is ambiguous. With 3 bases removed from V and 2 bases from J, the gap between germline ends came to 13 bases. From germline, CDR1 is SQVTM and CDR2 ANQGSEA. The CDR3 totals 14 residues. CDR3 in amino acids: CSVDGGRKNYGYTF. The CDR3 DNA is TGCAGCGTTGATGGAGGGAGAAAGAACTATGGCTACACCTTC.

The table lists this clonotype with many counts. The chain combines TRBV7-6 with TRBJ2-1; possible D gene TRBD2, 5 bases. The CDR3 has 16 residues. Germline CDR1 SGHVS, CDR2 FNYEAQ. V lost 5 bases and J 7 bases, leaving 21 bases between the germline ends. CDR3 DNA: TGTGCCAGCAGCCCAGACCCGGCGTGGGGAGATAATGAGCAGTTCTTC. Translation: CASSPDPAWGDNEQFF.

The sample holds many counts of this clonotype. CDR3 in DNA: TGTGCCATCAGTGCGGACAGGGGCTCTCACGAGCAGTACTTC. Encoded protein: CAISADRGSHEQYF. The chain carries TRBV10-3 and TRBJ2-7, with 9 bases lining up with TRBD1. CDR1 is ENHRY and CDR2 is SYGVKD in the germline V gene. V lost 4 bases, J lost 5 bases, and 6 bases stayed unmatched. This CDR3 has 14 residues.

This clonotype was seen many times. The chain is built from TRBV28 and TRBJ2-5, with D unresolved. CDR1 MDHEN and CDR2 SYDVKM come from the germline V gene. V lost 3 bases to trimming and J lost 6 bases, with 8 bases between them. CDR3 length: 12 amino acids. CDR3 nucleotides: TGTGCCAGCAGTTTGGATTCGAAGACCCAGTACTTC. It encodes CASSLDSKTQYF.

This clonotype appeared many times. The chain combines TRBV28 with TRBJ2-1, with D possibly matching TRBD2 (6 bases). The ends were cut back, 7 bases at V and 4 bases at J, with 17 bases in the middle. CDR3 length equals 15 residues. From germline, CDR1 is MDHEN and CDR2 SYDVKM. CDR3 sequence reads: CASTAPGEGYNEQFF. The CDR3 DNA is TGTGCCAGCACCGCGCCGGGAGAGGGTTACAATGAGCAGTTCTTC.

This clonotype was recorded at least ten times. The CDR3 region has the DNA TGTGCCAGCAGCCTAGGGACAGTCTATAGCAATCAGCCCCAGCATTTT. This codes for CASSLGTVYSNQPQHF. The genes are TRBV5-8 and TRBJ1-5; TRBD1 matches at 7 bases. Per germline, CDR1 SGHTS and CDR2 YDEGEE. This CDR3 region has 16 residues. Germline trimming cut 4 bases from V and 0 bases from J; bases unmatched to any gene: 7. Full variable domain (rest looked up from reference TRBV5-8 and TRBJ1-5): EAGVTQSPTHLIKTRGQQATLRCSPISGHTSVYWYQQALGLGLQFLLWYDEGEERNRGNFPPRFSGRQFPNYSSELNVNALELEDSALYLCASSLGTVYSNQPQHFGDGTRLSIL.

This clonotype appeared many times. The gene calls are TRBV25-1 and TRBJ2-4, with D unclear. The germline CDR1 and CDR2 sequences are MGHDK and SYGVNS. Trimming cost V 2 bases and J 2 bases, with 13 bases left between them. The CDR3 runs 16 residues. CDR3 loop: CASSETDGWTKNIQYF. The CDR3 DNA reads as TGTGCCAGCAGTGAAACGGACGGTTGGACCAAAAACATTCAGTACTTC. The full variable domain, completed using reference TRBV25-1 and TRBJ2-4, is EADIYQTPRYLVIGTGKKITLECSQTMGHDKMYWYQQDPGMELHLIHYSYGVNSTEKGDLSSESTVSRIRTEHFPLTLESARPSHTSQYLCASSETDGWTKNIQYFGAGTRLSVL.

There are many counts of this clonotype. DNA of the CDR3: TGTGCCAGCAGCGTAGGCGGGTTGGGCTACACCTTC. This encodes CASSVGGLGYTF. V is TRBV9 and J is TRBJ1-2; no reliable D call. Per the germline V gene, CDR1 is SGDLS and CDR2 is YYNGEE. The V gene lost 0 bases and the J gene lost 8 bases, with 8 bases spanning the gap. This CDR3 comprises 12 residues.